These 20 T cell receptor beta chains were all obtained from the same sample, sequenced in a study of CD8 T cells in Susac syndrome. When the RNA was reverse transcribed, random hexamers were used with an input of about 0.5 to 1 ug. TCRdb passed the immunoSEQ multiplex PCR reads through MiXCR, listing each CDR3 protein once. This sample has hundreds of thousands of distinct CDR3 sequences, with over 85% found just once. Sequencing input: CD4+ T cells from PBMCs. Receptors were obtained from a human donor with multiple sclerosis.

J is TRBJ1-2 and V is TRBV29-1, with 7 bases aligning to TRBD1. The CDR3 spans 12 residues. V was pared by 4 bases and J by 8 bases, with 7 bases of the junction left unmatched. Germline-derived CDR1 and CDR2 are SQVTM and ANQGSEA. CDR3 DNA sequence: TGCAGCGTTGGAGACAGGGTAGGGGGCTACACCTTC. Its protein is CSVGDRVGGYTF. The full variable domain, completed using reference TRBV29-1 and TRBJ1-2, is SAVISQKPSRDICQRGTSLTIQCQVDSQVTMMFWYRQQPGQSLTLIATANQGSEATYESGFVIDKFPISRPNLTFSTLTVSNMSPEDSSIYLCSVGDRVGGYTFGSGTRLTVV.

CDR3 DNA sequence: TGCAGTGCTGTTAGAGTAGAGTTTGAAGCTTTCTTT. Residues: CSAVRVEFEAFF. The chain joins TRBV20-1 to TRBJ1-1; D ambiguous. This CDR3 has 12 residues. Germline V gene sequence: CDR1 DFQATT, CDR2 SNEGSKA (reference sequence). V was pared by 5 bases and J by 7 bases, with 14 bases between.

The J gene is TRBJ2-3, the V gene TRBV12-3 or TRBV12-4; possibly TRBD1 for D (6 bases). CDR3 length equals 15 residues. V gave up 6 bases and J gave up 3 bases, with 16 bases separating them. The CDR3: CASSYDGTGTDTQYF. The CDR3 DNA reads TGTGCCAGCAGCTATGACGGAACAGGGACAGATACGCAGTATTTT.

In this sample, this clonotype turned up once. CDR3: CASTLAGGYNEQFF. In nucleotides, the CDR3 is TGTGCCAGCACCCTAGCGGGGGGGTACAATGAGCAGTTCTTC. The chain carries TRBV7-2 and TRBJ2-1, with 12 bases matching TRBD2. This CDR3 comprises 14 residues. The V and J ends lost 7 bases and 4 bases, in that order; junction bases with no gene match: 2. The germline V gene encodes CDR1 SGHTA and CDR2 FQGNSA. The variable domain in full, completed from reference TRBV7-2 and TRBJ2-1, reads GAGVSQSPSNKVTEKGKDVELRCDPISGHTALYWYRQSLGQGLEFLIYFQGNSAPDKSGLPSDRFSAERTGGSVSTLTIQRTQQEDSAVYLCASTLAGGYNEQFFGPGTRLTVL.

This clonotype was observed a single time. The chain carries TRBV19 and TRBJ1-2; D unclear. Trimming took 4 bases from V and 9 from J, leaving 9 bases between them. Germline CDR1 and CDR2: LNHDA and SQIVND (reference sequence). This CDR3 comprises 11 residues. The CDR3 DNA is TGTGCCAGTAGTACCCACATAAGCTACACCTTC. Its protein is CASSTHISYTF.

The table lists this clonotype with a count of one. The chain couples TRBV5-6 to TRBJ2-2; 8 positions agree with TRBD2. Looked up from germline, CDR1 is SGHDT and CDR2 is YYEEEE. The CDR3 covers 15 residues. V shed 4 bases, J shed 5 bases, and the junction held 7 bases outside the gene matches. CDR3 amino acids: CASSPIGGVTGELFF. The DNA of the CDR3 is TGTGCCAGCAGCCCTATCGGGGGGGTTACCGGGGAGCTGTTTTTT.

The CDR3 loop reads CSARGPGQGLNYGYTF. As DNA, the CDR3 is TGCAGTGCTAGAGGGCCGGGACAGGGTCTGAACTATGGCTACACCTTC. V is TRBV20-1 and J is TRBJ1-2; 9 positions match TRBD1. The CDR3 contains 16 residues. V trimming: 1 base; J trimming: 2 bases; junction bases outside the gene matches: 8. Germline V gene sequence: CDR1 DFQATT, CDR2 SNEGSKA (reference sequence).

This sequence joins TRBV6-1 and TRBJ1-4, with 7 bases that match TRBD1. With V trimmed by 6 bases and J by 2 bases, 0 bases remained unmatched. This CDR3 is 13 amino acids long. Germline V gene data show CDR1 as MNHNS and CDR2 as SASEGT. CDR3 in DNA: TGTGCCAGCAGGGGACAGACTAATGAAAAACTGTTTTTT. Its translation is CASRGQTNEKLFF.

The chain carries TRBV7-8 and TRBJ2-6; tentative D call: TRBD1 (5 bases). CDR3 length: 20 residues. V gave up 5 bases and J gave up 4 bases, with 27 bases separating them. From germline, CDR1 is SGHVS and CDR2 FQNEAQ. The CDR3 DNA reads TGTGCCAGCAGCCCGAGTTTGTTCAGGGTTTCTTCATCCGGGGCCAACGTCCTGACTTTC. This codes for CASSPSLFRVSSSGANVLTF.

The chain uses TRBV19 and TRBJ1-1; D is perhaps TRBD1 (6 bases). The CDR3 has 17 residues. Germline-derived CDR1 and CDR2 are LNHDA and SQIVND (reference sequence). V lost 0 bases, J lost 1 base, and 15 bases lay in between. This CDR3 is CASSIDRGQTGNTEAFF. In DNA form, the CDR3 reads TGTGCCAGTAGTATAGATCGGGGGCAGACGGGGAACACTGAAGCTTTCTTT. The full variable domain, in which reference TRBV19 and TRBJ1-1 provide the parts outside the CDR3, is DGGITQSPKYLFRKEGQNVTLSCEQNLNHDAMYWYRQDPGQGLRLIYYSQIVNDFQKGDIAEGYSVSREKKESFPLTVTSAQKNPTAFYLCASSIDRGQTGNTEAFFGQGTRLTVV.

The chain combines TRBV7-3 with TRBJ1-5; TRBD1 might be the D (6 bases). Per the germline V gene, CDR1 is SGHTA and CDR2 is FQGTGA. CDR3 length: 18 residues. Trimming shortened V by 5 bases and J by 0 bases, and 20 bases separated the two germline ends. This chain's CDR3 is CASSPKTGERYSNQPQHF. In DNA, the CDR3 is TGTGCCAGCAGCCCAAAGACAGGAGAAAGGTATAGCAATCAGCCCCAGCATTTT.

The chain uses TRBV6-5 and TRBJ2-7; a weak D match, TRBD2 (6 bases). V lost 0 bases and J lost 6, with 12 bases in between. The CDR3 is 14 residues long. Germline V gene lookup returns CDR1 MNHEY and CDR2 SVGAGI. CDR3 nucleotide sequence: TGTGCCAGCAGTTACTCGCCGGGAGTTAGCGAGCAGTACGTC. Amino acid sequence: CASSYSPGVSEQYV.

The CDR3 spells CASSQGLSNNEQFF. For the CDR3, the DNA is TGTGCCAGCTCACAAGGCCTCAGTAACAATGAGCAGTTCTTC. The chain couples TRBV18 to TRBJ2-1; D is undetermined. The V and J ends lost 4 bases and 5 bases respectively, with 12 bases between them. The CDR3 spans 14 residues. The V gene's germline CDR1 is KGHSH and CDR2 LQKENI.

This chain links TRBV23-1 with TRBJ2-7; D call uncertain. TRBV23-1 is an ORF for which the function is uncertain. Trimming left V 1 base short and J 7 bases short, with 14 bases between. This CDR3 is 14 amino acids long. The CDR3: CASSQYGRPTEQYV. CDR3 nucleotides: TGCGCCAGCAGTCAATATGGCAGACCAACAGAGCAGTACGTC.

This clonotype has just a few counts. This chain connects TRBV2 to TRBJ2-5; the D call may be TRBD1 or TRBD2 (5 bases each). The germline V gene encodes CDR1 SNHLY and CDR2 FYNNEI. Trimming removed 5 bases from V and 2 bases from J, with 9 bases in between. The CDR3 sequence is 13 residues long. The CDR3 spells CASSRDGQETQYF. Written as DNA, the CDR3 is TGTGCCAGCAGTAGGGACGGACAAGAGACCCAGTACTTC. Based on the CDR3 plus reference TRBV2 and TRBJ2-5, the full variable domain is EPEVTQTPSHQVTQMGQEVILRCVPISNHLYFYWYRQILGQKVEFLVSFYNNEISEKSEIFDDQFSVERPDGSNFTLKIRSTKLEDSAMYFCASSRDGQETQYFGPGTRLLVL.

The chain links TRBV7-3 to TRBJ2-1; 7 nucleotides agree with TRBD2. With V trimmed by 5 bases and J by 8 bases, 12 bases remained unmatched. Germline assignment: CDR1 SGHTA and CDR2 FQGTGA. CDR3 length equals 15 residues. The CDR3 region has the DNA TGTGCCAGCAGCCCCGGGGGGAGTATCGGGGATGAGCAGTTCTTC. Its protein product is CASSPGGSIGDEQFF. The complete variable domain, with remaining parts taken from reference TRBV7-3 and TRBJ2-1, reads GAGVSQTPSNKVTEKGKYVELRCDPISGHTALYWYRQSLGQGPEFLIYFQGTGAADDSGLPNDRFFAVRPEGSVSTLKIQRTERGDSAVYLCASSPGGSIGDEQFFGPGTRLTVL.

The chain combines TRBV20-1 with TRBJ1-2; perhaps TRBD1 as D (5 bases). Trimming removed 1 base at V and 7 bases at J, with 7 bases between. The CDR3 sequence is 11 residues long. Germline CDR1 reads DFQATT; CDR2 reads SNEGSKA (reference sequence). The CDR3 here is CSARVGGGYTF. CDR3 sequence (DNA): TGCAGTGCTAGAGTGGGGGGTGGCTACACCTTC.

The chain couples TRBV30 to TRBJ2-7; D not certain. Germline V gene sequence: CDR1 GTSNPN, CDR2 SVGIG (reference sequence). The germline V and J ends were trimmed by 3 bases and 1 base, with 10 bases remaining between them. The CDR3 contains 13 residues. The CDR3 loop reads CAWSPAVSYEQYF. For the CDR3, the DNA is TGTGCCTGGAGCCCCGCGGTTTCCTACGAGCAGTACTTC.

This chain links TRBV5-1 with TRBJ1-5; D is unresolved. V dropped 4 bases and J dropped 14 bases, with 13 bases sitting between them. The germline V gene has CDR1 SGHRS and CDR2 YFSETQ. This CDR3 is 11 amino acids long. The chain's CDR3 is CASSPGKVEHF. In DNA form, the CDR3 reads TGCGCCAGCAGCCCCGGTAAGGTCGAGCATTTT. The full variable domain, with the rest looked up from reference TRBV5-1 and TRBJ1-5, is KAGVTQTPRYLIKTRGQQVTLSCSPISGHRSVSWYQQTPGQGLQFLFEYFSETQRNKGNFPGRFSGRQFSNSRSEMNVSTLELGDSALYLCASSPGKVEHFGDGTRLSIL.

The CDR3 spells CASSPRVRGYNSPLHF. The DNA for the CDR3 is TGTGCCAGCAGCCCGAGAGTCAGGGGTTATAATTCACCCCTCCACTTT. The chain couples TRBV3-1 to TRBJ1-6; perhaps TRBD1 as D (6 bases). The CDR3 is made up of 16 amino acids. CDR1 is LGHDT and CDR2 is YNNKEL in the germline V gene (reference sequence). Between the trimmed V and J ends, which lost 4 bases and 4 bases, there was a span of 14 bases.